The next 3 T cell receptor beta chains were all read from a single sample in a study of regulatory dendritic cells for organ transplantation. TCRdb's table, derived via immunoSEQ multiplex PCR, lists solely in-frame clones and lacks some. The profile shows roughly 27,000 clones, 75% to 80% of them singletons. The sequenced sample consisted of memory CD4+ T cells from blood. Subset indicated: CD45RO+ memory T cells. The receptors were sampled from a human donor in good health.

This clone has a single count. This chain connects TRBV6-1 to TRBJ2-7, with D possibly matching TRBD2 (5 bases). Trimming cost V 3 bases and J 0 bases, with 18 bases left between them. The CDR3 consists of 17 residues. Germline V CDR1 and CDR2: MNHNS, SASEGT. The DNA of the CDR3 is TGTGCCAGCAGTGATACATTTGCGGGTCTGAGCTCCTACGAGCAGTACTTC. Translating gives CASSDTFAGLSSYEQYF.

V is TRBV11-2 and J is TRBJ2-1, with D possibly being TRBD1 (6 bases). The V and J ends lost 3 bases and 2 bases respectively, with 11 bases between them. CDR1 SGHAT and CDR2 FQNNGV come from the germline V gene. The CDR3 is 15 residues long. DNA for the CDR3: TGTGCCAGCAGCTTTCGAGGACAGACCTACAATGAGCAGTTCTTC. Protein: CASSFRGQTYNEQFF.

J is TRBJ2-1 and V is TRBV6-1, with D perhaps matching TRBD1 or TRBD2 (5 bases each). Per germline, CDR1 MNHNS and CDR2 SASEGT. The germline V and J ends were trimmed by 7 bases and 10 bases, with 20 bases remaining between them. This CDR3 has 14 residues. As DNA, the CDR3 is TGTGCCAGCAAACTCATACTAGGGAACAGGGAGCAGTTCTTC. It encodes CASKLILGNREQFF.